This paragraph covers one T cell receptor beta chain sequence. Antigen specificity is unknown. Time point specified: persistent/refractory GD, antithyroid drugs over 5 years with positive TRAb. From RNA extracted from PBMCs, the TCR library was made. CDR3 length: 14 amino acids. Germline CDR1 and CDR2: LNHDA and SQIVND (reference sequence). Between the trimmed V and J ends, which lost 6 bases and 3 bases, there was a span of 14 bases. To make TCR beta libraries, researchers used iRepertoire HTBI primers and Arm-PCR of CDR3 regions. TCRdb re-called the multiplex PCR reads through MiXCR, storing one row per CDR3 protein. The sample shows hundreds of thousands of distinct CDR3 sequences, less than 25% of them seen only once. The sample comes from a study of regulatory T cells in long-lasting Graves disease. Whole-study findings and limits: Persistent patients had a count of shared public clonotypes (around 2,700) that exceeded that of new patients (about 870).

The chain couples TRBV19 to TRBJ1-2; the D is unclear. Sequenced material: peripheral blood mononuclear cells (PBMCs), taken when the disease was refractory, from a patient treated with antithyroid drugs. The TCR was taken from a female donor with Graves disease. DNA for the CDR3: TGTGCCAGTAGAGCCCCCGGAAGCTACTATGGCTACACCTTC. Its translation is CASRAPGSYYGYTF. Together with reference TRBV19 and TRBJ1-2, the CDR3 gives the full variable domain: DGGITQSPKYLFRKEGQNVTLSCEQNLNHDAMYWYRQDPGQGLRLIYYSQIVNDFQKGDIAEGYSVSREKKESFPLTVTSAQKNPTAFYLCASRAPGSYYGYTFGSGTRLTVV.